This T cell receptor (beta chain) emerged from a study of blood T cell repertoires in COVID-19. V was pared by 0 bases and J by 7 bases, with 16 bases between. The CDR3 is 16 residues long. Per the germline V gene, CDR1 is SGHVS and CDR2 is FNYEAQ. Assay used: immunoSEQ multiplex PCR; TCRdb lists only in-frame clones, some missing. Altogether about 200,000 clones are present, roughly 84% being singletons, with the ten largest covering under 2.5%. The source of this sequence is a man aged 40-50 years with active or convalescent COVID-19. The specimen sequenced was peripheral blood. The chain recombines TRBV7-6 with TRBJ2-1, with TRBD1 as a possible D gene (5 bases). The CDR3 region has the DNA TGTGCCAGCAGCTTAGCGCCGGCAGGGATGGGAAATGAGCAGTTCTTC. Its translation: CASSLAPAGMGNEQFF.